The TCR beta chain described here comes from a study of blood T cell repertoires in COVID-19. The CDR3 contains 14 residues. V was trimmed by 2 bases and J by 0 bases, leaving 9 bases between them. Per the germline V gene, CDR1 is SGHNT and CDR2 is YYREEE (reference sequence). In the study's own analysis: It was from reference gene primer amplification that nucleated cell counts were estimated. Here immunoSEQ multiplex PCR was the method, and the copy in TCRdb shows in-frame clones only, minus some. The V and J calls and clone size were taken over from that table, and D and trimming were inferred from the DNA. The sample records roughly 200,000 clones, roughly four fifths being singletons.

V and J are TRBV5-4 and TRBJ2-7, with D perhaps matching TRBD1 (6 bases). The source material was peripheral blood. The receptor was derived from a man over 45 who had recovered from COVID-19. CDR3 bases: TGTGCCAGCAGCTTCCAGGGGAGCTCCTACGAGCAGTACTTC. The encoded protein is CASSFQGSSYEQYF.